The next 16 T cell receptor beta chains were all read from a single sample in a study of shared clonotypes between healthy human individuals. TCRdb's copy holds only in-frame clones and misses some; the assay was immunoSEQ multiplex PCR. The data show under 2,500,000 clones, approximately 94% seen once. The sequenced sample was naive CD4+ T cells sorted from blood. The subset was: CD45RA+ positively selected. These receptors came from a man between 18 and 29 years old in good health.

This clone occurred once. The V call is TRBV5-1, the J call TRBJ2-5; 7 bases line up with TRBD2. Losses at the gene ends were 4 bases for V and 4 bases for J; bases not matched to a gene: 1. Germline loops: CDR1 SGHRS, CDR2 YFSETQ. This CDR3 is 12 amino acids long. CDR3 region: CASSREAETQYF. The DNA of the CDR3 is TGCGCCAGCAGCCGGGAGGCAGAGACCCAGTACTTC.

V usage is TRBV27 and J usage is TRBJ2-1; TRBD2 matches 10 bases. V trimming: 4 bases; J trimming: 8 bases; junction bases outside the gene matches: 11. CDR3 length equals 16 residues. Germline loops: CDR1 MNHEY, CDR2 SMNVEV (reference sequence). The DNA of the CDR3 is TGTGCCAGCAGTTCTCCGTTACTAGCGGGAAAATATGAGCAGTTCTTC. The encoded protein is CASSSPLLAGKYEQFF.

This clone showed up just once. The V gene is TRBV29-1, the J gene TRBJ1-2; D unresolved. Germline CDR1 SQVTM, CDR2 ANQGSEA. Deletions cut 4 bases from V and 8 bases from J, with 14 bases between. The CDR3 has 12 amino acids. The CDR3 bases are TGCAGCGTTGTTGTTGGAGTTCGCGGCTACACCTTC. This translates into CSVVVGVRGYTF. The full variable domain, in which reference TRBV29-1 and TRBJ1-2 provide the parts outside the CDR3, is SAVISQKPSRDICQRGTSLTIQCQVDSQVTMMFWYRQQPGQSLTLIATANQGSEATYESGFVIDKFPISRPNLTFSTLTVSNMSPEDSSIYLCSVVVGVRGYTFGSGTRLTVV.

The chain has TRBV6-1 and TRBJ1-1; perhaps TRBD1 as D (6 bases). Trimming shortened V by 5 bases and J by 4 bases, and 17 bases separated the two germline ends. Germline CDR1 reads MNHNS; CDR2 reads SASEGT. The CDR3 is made up of 15 amino acids. Written as DNA, the CDR3 is TGTGCCAGCAGTTCAACAGGGCACGTCATCACTGAAGCTTTCTTT. It is translated as CASSSTGHVITEAFF.

The genes are TRBV27 and TRBJ2-2, with D possibly TRBD2 on 5 matching bases. Germline V gene data show CDR1 as MNHEY and CDR2 as SMNVEV (reference sequence). The CDR3 contains 17 residues. V was trimmed by 7 bases and J by 3 bases, leaving 21 bases between them. Here the CDR3 reads CASNLKRRTGHTGELFF. The CDR3 DNA reads TGTGCCAGCAACCTAAAAAGGCGGACTGGCCACACCGGGGAGCTGTTTTTT.

V is TRBV19 and J is TRBJ2-7; tentative D call: TRBD1 (6 bases). There are 15 residues in the CDR3. Looked up from germline, CDR1 is LNHDA and CDR2 is SQIVND (reference sequence). Trimming pared 6 bases from V and 0 bases from J, leaving 15 bases between. The CDR3 loop is CASSLHRDPSYEQYF. CDR3 in DNA: TGTGCCAGTAGCCTGCACAGGGACCCCTCCTACGAGCAGTACTTC.

The gene calls are TRBV25-1 and TRBJ1-1; weak D call: TRBD1 (5 bases). V was shortened by 2 bases and J by 1 base, with 8 bases between the two germline ends. Germline CDR1 is MGHDK and CDR2 is SYGVNS. The CDR3 is 14 amino acids. The CDR3 here is CASSELQENTEAFF. In DNA form, the CDR3 reads TGTGCCAGCAGTGAACTACAGGAGAACACTGAAGCTTTCTTT.

The genes are TRBV10-3 and TRBJ1-2; D perhaps matches TRBD1 (6 bases). CDR1 and CDR2 from the germline V gene are ENHRY and SYGVKD. This CDR3 contains 12 residues. V lost 6 bases and J lost 8, with 13 bases in between. CDR3 coding DNA: TGTGCCATCAGGCAGGGGCGGGAAGGCTACACCTTC. This sequence encodes CAIRQGREGYTF.

This clone was detected only once. The V call is TRBV6-5, the J call TRBJ2-5; 9 positions agree with TRBD2. CDR1 is MNHEY and CDR2 is SVGAGI in the germline V gene. This CDR3 is built from 14 residues. The junction had 5 bases not matched to a gene; V was cut back by 8 bases and J by 1 base. CDR3 nucleotides: TGTGCCAGCGGGCGGGGGGGCCGCCAAGAGACCCAGTACTTC. It translates to CASGRGGRQETQYF.

This clone was recorded once. V usage is TRBV23-1 and J usage is TRBJ2-5, with 11 bases that match TRBD1. TRBV23-1 is identified as an open reading frame with a role that is uncertain. The CDR3 has 17 amino acids. J gave up 1 base and V 0 bases, and 4 bases lay outside the gene matches. CDR3 in DNA: TGCGCCAGCAGTCAATCTCGTGGACAGGGGGCCCAAGAGACCCAGTACTTC. Translated: CASSQSRGQGAQETQYF.

This rearrangement joins TRBV4-1 to TRBJ1-5; D gene uncertain. The CDR3 has 16 residues. Between the trimmed V and J ends, which lost 3 bases and 5 bases, there was a span of 17 bases. CDR1 MGHRA and CDR2 YSYEKL come from the germline V gene. The DNA of the CDR3 is TGCGCCAGCAGCCAGGAACTCAGCCTCCTATATCAGCCCCAGCATTTT. Encoded protein: CASSQELSLLYQPQHF.

The rearrangement joins TRBV28 to TRBJ1-5; TRBD1 might be the D (6 bases). Germline V gene data show CDR1 as MDHEN and CDR2 as SYDVKM. This CDR3 has 14 residues. Between the trimmed V and J ends, which lost 5 bases and 0 bases, there was a span of 8 bases. The CDR3 DNA reads TGTGCCAGCAGTCGGACAGTTAGCAATCAGCCCCAGCATTTT. Translated, it gives CASSRTVSNQPQHF. Supplemented by reference TRBV28 and TRBJ1-5, the full variable domain reads DVKVTQSSRYLVKRTGEKVFLECVQDMDHENMFWYRQDPGLGLRLIYFSYDVKMKEKGDIPEGYSVSREKKERFSLILESASTNQTSMYLCASSRTVSNQPQHFGDGTRLSIL.

As regards this clone: The same CDR3 arises from other DNA sequences in this sample as well. This chain joins TRBV9 and TRBJ1-1; D is possibly TRBD1 (6 bases). CDR1 is SGDLS and CDR2 is YYNGEE in the germline V gene. The CDR3 runs to 14 residues. V dropped 4 bases and J dropped 4 bases, with 14 bases sitting between them. The CDR3, as DNA: TGTGCCAGCAGCCCGAGAGGGGGGAGCACTGAAGCTTTCTTT. Residues: CASSPRGGSTEAFF.

The chain is built from TRBV6-1 and TRBJ2-7, with D uncertain. The CDR3 loop spans 11 amino acids. The germline gives CDR1 MNHNS, CDR2 SASEGT. V was clipped by 5 bases and J by 5 bases, with 7 bases between them. The CDR3 DNA sequence: TGTGCCAGCAGTACCTACCACGAGCAGTACTTC. As protein: CASSTYHEQYF.

In this sample, this clone turned up a few times. V gene TRBV10-2 combines with J gene TRBJ1-6; unclear D gene. In germline, CDR1 is WSHSY, CDR2 SAAADI. This CDR3 is 12 amino acids long. V gave up 4 bases and J gave up 13 bases, with 11 bases separating them. The CDR3: CASSGQLGPLHF. The CDR3 DNA is TGCGCCAGCAGTGGACAACTGGGGCCCCTCCACTTT.

The chain combines TRBV6-5 with TRBJ2-5; no definite D call. The tail of the sequence fits TRBJ2-7 better, so the J call may be wrong. The germline V gene has CDR1 MNHEY and CDR2 SVGAGI. The CDR3 contains 14 residues. The CDR3 nucleotides are TGTGCCAGCAGTTACACTCTAAAGGGCGGCGAGCAGTACTTC. Protein product: CASSYTLKGGEQYF.